What follows describes a single TCR beta chain. Its cognate antigen is unknown. Within the sample, other DNA sequences also encode this same CDR3. These data originate in a study of shared clonotypes between healthy human individuals. Study-wide points: Only blood was sampled, and tissue TCR repertoires likely differ from blood ones. In contrast to clonotypes shared by all four donors, non-shared clonotypes had lower generation probabilities. As a rule, naive subsets had a larger estimated richness than memory subsets.

Per germline, CDR1 SGHDN and CDR2 FVKESK. The CDR3 is made up of 12 amino acids. V lost 6 bases, J lost 4 bases, and 2 bases stayed unmatched. CD45RA+ naive and CD45RA-negative memory subsets were separated from CD4+ cells. TCRdb's table, derived via immunoSEQ multiplex PCR, lists solely in-frame clones and lacks some. The sample has more than 2,000,000 clones; approximately 93% are singletons. The sample comprised naive CD4+ T cells from PBMCs. Documented subset: CD45RA+ positively selected. The sequence came from a man aged 18 to 30 in good health. Some clones in this sample may be carry-over from other donors' samples. V and J are TRBV14 and TRBJ2-7; TRBD1 agrees at 8 bases. CDR3 DNA sequence: TGTGCCAGCAGTAGACAGGGGTACGAGCAGTACTTC. This codes for CASSRQGYEQYF.